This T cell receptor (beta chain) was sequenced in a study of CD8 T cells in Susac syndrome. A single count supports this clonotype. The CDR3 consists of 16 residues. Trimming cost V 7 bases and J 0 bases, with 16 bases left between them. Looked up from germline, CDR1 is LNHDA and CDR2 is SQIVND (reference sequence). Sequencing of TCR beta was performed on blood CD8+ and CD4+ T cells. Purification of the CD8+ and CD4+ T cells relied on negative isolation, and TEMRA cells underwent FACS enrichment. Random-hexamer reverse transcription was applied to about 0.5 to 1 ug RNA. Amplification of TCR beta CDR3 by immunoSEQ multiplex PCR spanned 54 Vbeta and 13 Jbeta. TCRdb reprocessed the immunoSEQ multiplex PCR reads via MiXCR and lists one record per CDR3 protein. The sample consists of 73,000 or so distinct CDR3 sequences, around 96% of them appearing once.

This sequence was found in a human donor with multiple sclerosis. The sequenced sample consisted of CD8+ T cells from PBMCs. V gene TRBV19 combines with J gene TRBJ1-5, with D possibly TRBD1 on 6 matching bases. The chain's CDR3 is CASIEGGGLSNQPQHF. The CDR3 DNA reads TGTGCCAGTATTGAGGGGGGTGGGCTTAGCAATCAGCCCCAGCATTTT.